This TCR beta chain was captured in a study of shared clonotypes between healthy human individuals. The overall study: In total, the donors were two women and a few men aged 18 to 49.

In the case of this clone: Its antigen is as yet unknown.

Study-level results: Genetic and exposure-history diversity was limited by the small donor number.

Each unsorted PBMC replicate got 300 ng genomic DNA, tens of thousands of genomes. Per the study methods: ImmunoSEQ yielded junction-only sequences lacking quality scores, so filtering differed. Produced via immunoSEQ multiplex PCR; TCRdb's table is partial and in-frame only. The DNA was the basis for D and trimming; V, J and clone size are from that table. This sample yields roughly 490,000 clones, of which about three quarters are seen a single time; 10% to 15% belongs to the top ten. The V gene's germline CDR1 is SGDLS and CDR2 YYNGEE. Trimming stripped 0 bases from V and 6 bases from J, with 15 bases between. The CDR3 is made up of 15 amino acids.

This TCR derives from a woman aged 35 to 49 in good health. Some clones in this sample may be carry-over from other donors' samples. The chain carries TRBV9 and TRBJ1-2; D is undetermined. The sequencing sample was made of PBMCs. The CDR3 spells CASSVGPLPDDGYTF. CDR3 sequence (DNA): TGTGCCAGCAGCGTAGGTCCACTTCCAGACGATGGCTACACCTTC. Full variable domain (outside the CDR3, taken from reference TRBV9 and TRBJ1-2): DSGVTQTPKHLITATGQRVTLRCSPRSGDLSVYWYQQSLDQGLQFLIQYYNGEERAKGNILERFSAQQFPDLHSELNLSSLELGDSALYFCASSVGPLPDDGYTFGSGTRLTVV.